This T cell receptor beta chain stems from a study of T-cell memory formation after mild COVID-19. Study overall: Largely, the TCR clusters proved donor specific.

In this sample, this clonotype turned up a few times. The antigen remains undetermined. Germline loops: CDR1 KGHSH, CDR2 LQKENI. The CDR3 extends over 16 amino acids. V lost 0 bases and J 6 bases, leaving 15 bases between the germline ends. Notes on the study in general: Mainly CM and EM harbored the contracting CD4+ clones; mainly EMRA harbored the CD8+ ones.

MiXCR, applied by TCRdb to the 5' RACE reads, yields one record per CDR3 protein. Of 380,000 or so distinct CDR3 sequences listed, 13% to 15% are singletons. Source material: PBMCs or a T cell subset sorted from them (not recorded which). The clonotype was recovered from a man between 18 and 29 years old who had mild COVID-19 (a few samples of this study predate the infection). Cell type and time point are not known. V gene TRBV18 combines with J gene TRBJ2-1; TRBD1 might be the D (5 bases). CDR3 coding DNA: TGTGCCAGCTCACCACCTAACCAAGGGGTAGGCAATGAGCAGTTCTTC. Protein product: CASSPPNQGVGNEQFF.